This entry features one T cell receptor (beta chain) sequence. No antigen is known for it. This specimen belongs to a study of T-cell memory formation after mild COVID-19. Points from the study as a whole: Some responding clones appeared in pre-infection memory, suggesting cross-reactive memory joined.

The CDR3 loop spans 14 amino acids. Trimming took 5 bases from V and 5 from J, leaving 16 bases between them. Germline CDR1 and CDR2: SGHTA and FQGNSA. MiXCR, applied by TCRdb to the 5' RACE reads, yields one record per CDR3 protein. The profile shows about 180,000 distinct CDR3 sequences, approximately 16% of them singletons. The specimen sequenced was PBMCs or a T cell subset sorted from them (not recorded which). The chain joins TRBV7-2 to TRBJ2-7; the D gene is possibly TRBD2 (5 bases). The source of this sequence is an adult woman who had mild COVID-19 (a few samples of this study predate the infection). Cell type and time point are not known. This chain's CDR3 is CASSPFYERDEQYF. The CDR3 nucleotides are TGTGCCAGCAGCCCTTTTTATGAGAGGGACGAGCAGTACTTC.